This TCR beta chain derives from a study of blood T cell repertoires in COVID-19 (dated by TCRdb to the early 2020s). Turning to the overall study: Collaborator samples came from the United States, Italy and Spain and covered acute and convalescent phases of COVID-19. The material from the prospective study consisted of cDNA or gDNA derived from T cells, B-cell-depleted T cells, or PBMCs. Nearly every sample came with metadata listing a de-identified subject ID, COVID-19 status, age in years and sex. The repertoires were released in a freely available public database meant as a resource for research on the immune response to SARS-CoV-2. Samples came from the ongoing ImmuneRACE study (first 160 participants) plus 1,254 subjects from 6 global collaborators. Subjects who had been exposed to COVID-19, were actively infected with it, or had recovered from it provided the deeply sampled blood TCRbeta repertoires that made up the dataset. HLA class I and class II types, where available, came from metadata supplied by the sample provider rather than from assay-based typing.

Concerning this clone: What this receptor recognizes is not known. Base qualities are not recorded, but no much larger clone differs from it by a single base.

The germline V end is reduced by 7 bases and the J end by 0 bases; junction bases left unmatched: 5. Including the terminal cysteine and phenylalanine, the CDR3 comprises 14 residues. The read is trimmed to its CDR3 DNA, 42 bases read in frame from base 1. CDR1 SQVTM and CDR2 ANQGSEA are derived from the germline V gene. The collaborating institutions used their own protocols to collect whole blood in K2EDTA tubes. For TCRbeta analysis, collaborator samples were shipped as frozen whole blood, as isolated PBMCs, or as DNA extracted from either sample type. General study outcomes and caveats: The quantity of clinical and demographic metadata differed by source and by participant and was supplied without curation.

The immunoSEQ Assay, a bias-controlled multiplex PCR, was used to amplify TCRbeta CDR3 regions from genomic DNA. Under the source paper's analysis protocol: Within the assay, amplification of reference gene primers was used to estimate how many nucleated cells each sample contained. To quantify the absolute abundance of each unique TCRbeta CDR3 rearrangement, sequence reads were collapsed and filtered. For each sample, productive Simpson clonality was calculated by taking the square root of Simpson's diversity index across productive rearrangements. Entries here come from immuneACCESS through TCRdb and include only in-frame sequences with V and J called. Some clones fail to appear in such tables; in the studies checked, an unresolved V gene covers under half of the shortfall, and the cause of the remainder is unknown. V, J and clone size were drawn from that table, and D and trimming were deduced from the DNA. The sample contains approximately 50,000 clones, roughly 86% of them found a single time. The top ten constitute roughly 14% of the sample.

The specimen was peripheral blood. The V and J segments used are TRBV29-1 and TRBJ2-7; 11 central bases correspond to TRBD1. The receptor's source is a human donor in a cohort sampled during active COVID-19. CDR3 protein: CSGRTGGSSYEQYF. The DNA sequence reads TGCAGCGGCAGGACAGGGGGCTCCTCCTACGAGCAGTACTTC.